This T cell receptor (beta chain) was profiled in a study of Graves' ophthalmopathy and Graves' hyperthyroidism. Trimming took off 0 bases at V and 8 bases at J, with 13 bases between the two ends. The CDR3 contains 14 residues. CDR1 and CDR2 from the germline V gene are ENHRY and SYGVKD. The TCR beta CDR3 regions underwent amplification from RNA transcripts. The first round was an RT-PCR with HTBI primers, and the second round was a multiplex PCR. TCRdb analysed the multiplex PCR reads with MiXCR anew, one entry per CDR3 protein. The profile shows roughly 400,000 distinct CDR3 sequences, about 15% of them singletons. This clonotype showed up many times.

Source material: peripheral blood. This chain joins TRBV10-3 and TRBJ1-2; TRBD1 might be the D (5 bases). This receptor was obtained from an adult woman with stable Graves' hyperthyroidism. The CDR3, as DNA: TGTGCCATCAGTGAGTCGAAGTTGGGGCGCGGCTACACCTTC. Its translation: CAISESKLGRGYTF.